Ten or more counts support the clone carrying this T cell receptor beta chain. Its antigen is not known. The data are from a study of regulatory T cells in long-lasting Graves disease. Germline assignment: CDR1 MDHEN and CDR2 SYDVKM. Deletions cut 6 bases from V and 4 bases from J, with 9 bases between. The CDR3 consists of 12 residues. Stated time point: persistent/refractory GD, antithyroid drugs over 5 years with positive TRAb. PBMCs were the source of the RNA used for TCR sequencing. Building the TCR beta libraries relied on iRepertoire HTBI primers, and CDR3 regions underwent Arm-PCR. TCRdb processed the multiplex PCR reads anew with MiXCR; each CDR3 protein has one entry. The sample lists fewer than 600,000 distinct CDR3 sequences, around a fifth occurring once. The study's findings and limits: The study found lower TCR diversity in persistent Graves' patients than in newly diagnosed ones.

This receptor was taken from a female donor with Graves disease. The input for sequencing was peripheral blood mononuclear cells (PBMCs), taken when the disease was refractory, from a patient treated with antithyroid drugs. The genes are TRBV28 and TRBJ1-1, with D hard to call. The CDR3 loop is CASRPLSTEAFF. The CDR3 coding sequence is TGTGCCAGCAGACCTCTGAGCACTGAAGCTTTCTTT.